This TCR beta chain was obtained from a study of cytomegalovirus exposure and HLA in healthy donors. Study-wide background: Previous work identified roughly 110 million unique TCR beta sequences from around 180 million T cells.

V shed 7 bases, J shed 2 bases, and the junction held 5 bases outside the gene matches. CDR3 length: 15 amino acids. The V gene's germline CDR1 is LNHDA and CDR2 SQIVND (reference sequence). Primers included in the PCR were 60 Vbeta and 13 Jbeta primers. Some clones are missing from TCRdb's copy, which holds only in-frame ones; the method was immunoSEQ multiplex PCR. The repertoire holds 150,000 to 200,000 clones, with about four fifths as singletons. Study-wide results and limits: Excluded were some V segments that proved indistinguishable, including TRBV6-2 and TRBV6-3. Accurate predictions that matched the HLA-A and HLA-B alleles of most subjects were reportedly made from TCR beta sequences.

Of note for this clone: Its antigen is still unknown.

The receptor was isolated from a man aged 18 to 35 in good health and CMV-seronegative. The specimen was PBMCs. The chain employs TRBV19 and TRBJ2-5; 12 bases match TRBD2. CDR3 residues: CASIPTSGSQETQYF. CDR3 in DNA: TGTGCCAGTATCCCGACTAGCGGGAGTCAAGAGACCCAGTACTTC.